This T cell receptor (beta chain) was retrieved from a study of CD8+ T cells in alopecia areata. Study conclusions and caveats: Between patients, shared TCR sequences were less clear than in mice. This was possibly due in part to HLA diversity in the patient population. Scalp sample sequencing also detects resident alphabeta T cells of normal skin.

Researchers gathered lesional scalp punch biopsies and peripheral blood from patients with alopecia areata. Both CD4+ and CD8+ T cells were separated by sorting PBMCs. Notes on this clone: The target antigen is unknown.

Extracted RNA was reverse transcribed, and the resulting cDNA served as sequencing template. Some clones are missing from TCRdb's copy, which holds only in-frame ones; the method was immunoSEQ multiplex PCR. Here the sample spans some 170,000 clones, around 64% being singletons. V was clipped by 5 bases and J by 5 bases, with 9 bases between them. The CDR3 totals 12 residues. CDR1 and CDR2 (germline): SEHNR, FQNEAQ (reference sequence). This rearrangement joins TRBV7-9 to TRBJ1-2; D not certain. The sample consisted of CD8+ T cells sorted from blood, taken at week 0. This clonotype was sampled from a human donor with alopecia areata. In nucleotides, the CDR3 is TGTGCCAGCAGCCAAGGCCTATATGGCTACACCTTC. It specifies CASSQGLYGYTF. The full variable domain, rest sourced from reference TRBV7-9 and TRBJ1-2, is DTGVSQNPRHKITKRGQNVTFRCDPISEHNRLYWYRQTLGQGPEFLTYFQNEAQLEKSRLLSDRFSAERPKGSFSTLEIQRTEQGDSAMYLCASSQGLYGYTFGSGTRLTVV.